These 21 T cell receptor beta chains share one sample of origin, sequenced in a study of blood T cell repertoires in COVID-19. Profiled with immunoSEQ multiplex PCR; TCRdb holds only in-frame clones, not every one. Found here are fewer than 450,000 clones, approximately 89% of them singletons; the top ten hold roughly 12%. Material: peripheral blood. Receptor source: a woman aged 45-60 years with COVID-19, enrolled during active disease.

The chain couples TRBV6-6 to TRBJ1-6; 7 bases agree with TRBD1. This CDR3 contains 16 residues. Germline V gene sequence: CDR1 MNHNY, CDR2 SVGAGI (reference sequence). J gave up 0 bases and V 10 bases, and 9 bases lay outside the gene matches. This chain's CDR3 is CATTGTASSYNSPLHF. The CDR3 DNA reads as TGTGCCACCACCGGGACAGCTAGCTCCTATAATTCACCCCTCCACTTT.

The DNA of the CDR3 is TGTGCCAGCAGCGAGACAGGGGGCCGGTATAATTCACCCCTCCACTTT. Protein sequence: CASSETGGRYNSPLHF. The V and J genes are TRBV13 and TRBJ1-6, with TRBD1 matching over 10 bases. CDR1 and CDR2 from the germline V gene are PRHDT and FYEKMQ (reference sequence). Trimming took 5 bases from V and 4 from J; bases not matched to a gene: 5. The CDR3 is 16 residues long.

About this clone: Other DNA sequences of this sample code for an identical CDR3. V is TRBV30 and J is TRBJ2-7, with a tentative D call TRBD2 (6 bases). The CDR3 runs to 13 residues. The V and J ends lost 3 bases and 1 base respectively, with 10 bases between them. Germline-derived CDR1 and CDR2 are GTSNPN and SVGIG (reference sequence). The CDR3 loop is CAWRGRGSYEQYF. DNA of the CDR3: TGTGCCTGGAGGGGTCGGGGGTCCTACGAGCAGTACTTC.

The genes are TRBV19 and TRBJ2-5; 7 bases line up with TRBD1. Trimming cost V 10 bases and J 2 bases; bases outside gene matches: 4. The length of the CDR3 is 12 residues. Germline loops: CDR1 LNHDA, CDR2 SQIVND (reference sequence). The CDR3 is CATSDRQETQYF. The CDR3 coding sequence is TGTGCCACTTCGGACAGGCAAGAGACCCAGTACTTC.

The chain's CDR3 is CASSLFLAGDEQFF. CDR3 coding DNA: TGTGCCAGCAGCTTGTTCCTAGCGGGGGATGAGCAGTTCTTC. This chain links TRBV5-5 with TRBJ2-1; 10 positions agree with TRBD2. The germline V gene has CDR1 SGHKS and CDR2 YYEKEE (reference sequence). The J segment lost 8 bases and the V segment lost 1 base, leaving 3 bases of the junction unmatched. The CDR3 has 14 residues.

The V gene is TRBV6-5, the J gene TRBJ2-7; 9 bases align to TRBD1. The germline V gene encodes CDR1 MNHEY and CDR2 SVGAGI. Losses at the gene ends were 6 bases for V and 4 bases for J; bases not matched to a gene: 10. This CDR3 contains 15 residues. The CDR3 DNA is TGTGCCAGCAGGAAACAGGGGGCGCCTTCATACGAGCAGTACTTC. Translation gives CASRKQGAPSYEQYF.

Points on this clone: This may stem from a read error, because a much larger clone lies one nucleotide away. Other DNA sequences in the sample encode the same CDR3. The chain is built from TRBV7-9 and TRBJ1-2; 8 positions match TRBD1. This CDR3 is built from 13 residues. CDR1 is SEHNR and CDR2 is FQNEAQ in the germline V gene (reference sequence). The V and J ends lost 3 bases and 4 bases, in that order; junction bases with no gene match: 1. CDR3 region: CASSLDRAYGYTF. The CDR3 nucleotides are TGTGCCAGCAGCTTGGACAGGGCCTATGGCTACACCTTC.

The rearrangement links TRBV4-2 to TRBJ1-6; 7 nucleotides agree with TRBD1. The trim removed 4 bases at V and 10 bases at J, leaving 7 bases unmatched. The CDR3 contains 14 residues. Germline V gene lookup returns CDR1 LGHNA and CDR2 YNFKEQ. CDR3 in amino acids: CASSPGPGGSPLHF. CDR3 nucleotides: TGTGCCAGCAGCCCCGGGCCAGGGGGGTCACCCCTCCACTTT.

The rearrangement uses TRBV11-2 and TRBJ2-7, with D possibly TRBD2 on 6 matching bases. Germline V gene sequence: CDR1 SGHAT, CDR2 FQNNGV. V was clipped by 6 bases and J by 7 bases, with 19 bases between them. CDR3 length: 14 amino acids. Here the CDR3 reads CASRIGTEGWEQYF. The DNA of the CDR3 is TGTGCCAGCAGGATTGGGACTGAAGGGTGGGAGCAGTACTTC. The full variable domain, its missing parts supplied by reference TRBV11-2 and TRBJ2-7, is EAGVAQSPRYKIIEKRQSVAFWCNPISGHATLYWYQQILGQGPKLLIQFQNNGVVDDSQLPKDRFSAERLKGVDSTLKIQPAKLEDSAVYLCASRIGTEGWEQYFGPGTRLTVT.

About this clone itself: Other DNA sequences within the sample encode an identical CDR3. V gene TRBV18 combines with J gene TRBJ1-1; a weak D match, TRBD1 (6 bases). This CDR3 has 12 amino acids. V lost 2 bases to trimming and J lost 8 bases, with 9 bases between them. CDR1 is KGHSH and CDR2 is LQKENI in the germline V gene. CDR3 sequence (DNA): TGTGCCAGCTCACCATCGGACAGAGAAGCTTTCTTT. Translating it yields CASSPSDREAFF.

The rearrangement links TRBV27 to TRBJ2-1; TRBD1 agrees at 8 bases. V gave up 8 bases and J gave up 5 bases; unmatched junction bases: 2. The CDR3 spans 12 residues. Germline CDR1 MNHEY, CDR2 SMNVEV (reference sequence). CDR3 in amino acids: CASWTGNNEQFF. The CDR3 DNA sequence: TGTGCCAGCTGGACAGGGAACAATGAGCAGTTCTTC.

CDR3 sequence: CATSDRTPKFSYNEQFF. The CDR3 nucleotides read TGTGCCACCAGTGACCGGACACCCAAATTCTCCTACAATGAGCAGTTCTTC. This chain uses TRBV24-1 with TRBJ2-1, with a weak D call TRBD1 (5 bases). CDR1 and CDR2 from the germline V gene are KGHDR and SFDVKD. The CDR3 has 17 residues. V was trimmed by 4 bases and J by 0 bases, leaving 15 bases between them.

The chain couples TRBV2 to TRBJ2-3; TRBD2 might be the D (6 bases). The CDR3 has 14 residues. Trimming removed 6 bases at V and 2 bases at J, with 12 bases between. Germline-derived CDR1 and CDR2 are SNHLY and FYNNEI. The CDR3 loop reads CASRRESSTDTQYF. In nucleotides, the CDR3 is TGTGCCAGCAGGCGGGAAAGCTCCACAGATACGCAGTATTTT.

The rearrangement uses TRBV5-1 and TRBJ2-3, with TRBD1 matching over 7 bases. Germline V gene sequence: CDR1 SGHRS, CDR2 YFSETQ. This CDR3 has 15 amino acids. V was clipped by 4 bases and J by 2 bases; unmatched bases: 7. The DNA of the CDR3 is TGCGCCAGCAGCAGAATGACAGGGCCCACAGATACGCAGTATTTT. Its translation is CASSRMTGPTDTQYF.

This CDR3 reads CASSTRVADTDTQYF. The DNA of the CDR3 is TGTGCCAGCTCGACGAGGGTGGCAGACACAGATACGCAGTATTTT. J is TRBJ2-3 and V is TRBV18; D might be TRBD2 (5 bases). Trimming took off 6 bases at V and 2 bases at J, with 15 bases between the two ends. This CDR3 has 15 amino acids. From germline, CDR1 is KGHSH and CDR2 LQKENI.

J is TRBJ2-1 and V is TRBV14; TRBD1 matches at 8 bases. The V gene's germline CDR1 is SGHDN and CDR2 FVKESK. This CDR3 region has 16 residues. V trimming: 3 bases; J trimming: 9 bases; junction bases outside the gene matches: 13. Here the CDR3 DNA reads TGTGCCAGCAGCCAGAGAATAAACAGGGGGGAGAGTGAGCAGTTCTTC. Residues: CASSQRINRGESEQFF.

The rearrangement joins TRBV10-3 to TRBJ2-6, with 9 bases lining up with TRBD1. This CDR3 has 15 residues. Germline V lookup: CDR1 ENHRY, CDR2 SYGVKD. Trimming at V came to 8 bases and at J to 0 bases, leaving 2 bases not matched to a gene. CDR3 region: CAIYRGPSGANVLTF. CDR3 in DNA: TGTGCCATCTACAGGGGGCCCTCTGGGGCCAACGTCCTGACTTTC.

V and J are TRBV11-2 and TRBJ2-3, with D maybe TRBD1 (5 bases). Germline loops: CDR1 SGHAT, CDR2 FQNNGV. The V and J ends lost 0 bases and 3 bases respectively, with 10 bases between them. The CDR3 has 15 residues. CDR3 sequence reads: CASSLDPTATDTQYF. The CDR3 DNA reads as TGTGCCAGCAGCTTAGATCCGACAGCTACAGATACGCAGTATTTT.

The rearrangement links TRBV19 to TRBJ1-3; D remains unclear. CDR1 and CDR2 (germline): LNHDA, SQIVND (reference sequence). Between the trimmed V and J ends, which lost 9 bases and 2 bases, there was a span of 11 bases. This CDR3 has 13 amino acids. CDR3 protein: CASYASPGNTIYF. In DNA form, the CDR3 reads TGTGCCAGCTACGCATCCCCTGGAAACACCATATATTTT.

This clone is a singleton in its sample. The chain recombines TRBV11-2 with TRBJ2-2, with TRBD1 matching 9 bases. CDR1 SGHAT and CDR2 FQNNGV come from the germline V gene. V trimming: 9 bases; J trimming: 4 bases; junction bases outside the gene matches: 9. The CDR3 has 15 amino acids. The CDR3: CASTRDRDFTGELFF. CDR3 bases: TGTGCCAGTACCCGGGACAGGGACTTCACCGGGGAGCTGTTTTTT. The full variable domain, rest sourced from reference TRBV11-2 and TRBJ2-2, is EAGVAQSPRYKIIEKRQSVAFWCNPISGHATLYWYQQILGQGPKLLIQFQNNGVVDDSQLPKDRFSAERLKGVDSTLKIQPAKLEDSAVYLCASTRDRDFTGELFFGEGSRLTVL.

The J gene is TRBJ2-7, the V gene TRBV5-1; perhaps TRBD1 as D (6 bases). V lost 4 bases and J 4 bases, leaving 15 bases between the germline ends. Germline lookup yields CDR1 SGHRS and CDR2 YFSETQ. The CDR3 contains 14 residues. The CDR3 region is CASSPMGTRYEQYF. CDR3 DNA: TGCGCCAGCAGCCCCATGGGGACACGGTACGAGCAGTACTTC.